The sequence of this T cell receptor beta chain was determined in a study of T cell responses to AZD1222 COVID-19 vaccine. This clone came up once. The antigen is undetermined. The CDR3 has 17 amino acids. Trimming removed 3 bases from V and 8 bases from J; junction bases left unmatched: 17. Looked up from germline, CDR1 is SGHNT and CDR2 is YYREEE (reference sequence). Some clones are missing from TCRdb's copy, which holds only in-frame ones; the method was immunoSEQ multiplex PCR. The sample shows about 99,000 clones, roughly 85% of them seen only once. Points from the study as a whole: Distributed over spike, vaccine-associated CD4 TCRs predominated at 160-218 and 743-854. The number of AZD1222 recipients seropositive at baseline was only 5 to 7.

Sequenced here: peripheral blood, sampled on day 0 of AZD1222 vaccination. The gene calls are TRBV5-4 and TRBJ1-2, with 9 bases aligning to TRBD1. This sequence originates from an adult in good health. The CDR3 DNA reads TGTGCCAGCAGCTCTGACCCCATCGGGACAGGGAGTTCGGGCTACACCTTC. Its translation is CASSSDPIGTGSSGYTF.